Included here is one T cell receptor (beta chain) sequence, with context. The antigen is unknown. This sample was included in a study of cytomegalovirus exposure and HLA in healthy donors. Regarding the study as a whole: A later analysis linked a missense variant in DCLRE1C to the trimming of TCR beta V and J genes. Presence/absence analyses supposed approximately even sequencing depth among donors.

Use of 60 Vbeta and 13 Jbeta primers characterized the PCR. Some clones are missing from TCRdb's copy, which holds only in-frame ones; the method was immunoSEQ multiplex PCR. The repertoire table contains over 100,000 clones. This CDR3 contains 15 residues. Per the germline V gene, CDR1 is LNHDA and CDR2 is SQIVND (reference sequence). The V and J ends lost 5 bases and 6 bases, in that order; junction bases with no gene match: 6. The chain uses TRBV19 and TRBJ2-3; 12 nucleotides align to TRBD1. Sequenced input: PBMCs. The TCR was taken from a woman aged 40 to 50 in good health and CMV-seropositive. The CDR3 protein is CASSLPGQGADTQYF. CDR3 in DNA: TGTGCCAGTAGTCTCCCGGGACAGGGGGCGGATACGCAGTATTTT.